The subject of this entry is one TCR beta chain. These data come from a study of blood T cell repertoires in COVID-19. Repertoires were generated with immunoSEQ multiplex PCR, while TCRdb's copy carries only in-frame clones and drops some. The sample contains under 350,000 clones, roughly 90% of which appear only once. This CDR3 contains 14 residues. The V call is TRBV21-1, the J call TRBJ2-7; TRBD2 reflects the table's D call only, with no check against the DNA. TRBV21-1 corresponds to a pseudogene. Sequencing was carried out using peripheral blood. This receptor was obtained from a woman in her 30s with COVID-19, enrolled during active disease. The CDR3: CASVNAGVNYEQYF. DNA for the CDR3: TGTGCCAGCGTAAACGCGGGAGTCAACTACGAGCAGTACTTC.